This TCR beta chain was documented in a study of blood T cell repertoires in COVID-19 (dated by TCRdb to between 2020 and 2021). With regard to the full study: Samples from collaborators originated in the United States, Italy and Spain and spanned both the acute and convalescent phases of COVID-19. The prospective study material was composed of cDNA or gDNA derived from T cells, B-cell-depleted T cells, or PBMCs. Deeply sampled blood TCRbeta repertoires from subjects exposed to, actively infected with, or recovered from COVID-19 were included in the dataset. A freely available public database, intended as a resource for researchers studying the immune response to SARS-CoV-2, is where the repertoires were released. Samples came from the ongoing ImmuneRACE study (first 160 participants) plus 1,254 subjects from 6 global collaborators. Nearly every sample came with metadata listing a de-identified subject ID, COVID-19 status, age in years and sex. Where available, HLA class I and class II types were obtained from metadata supplied by the sample provider rather than from assay-based typing.

The germline V gene sets CDR1 to SGHRS and CDR2 to YFSETQ. Counted from cysteine to phenylalanine, this CDR3 has 17 amino acids. The only DNA kept is the CDR3, 51 bases in frame from the first base. V has 0 bases trimmed and J has 5 bases trimmed; junction bases matching no gene number 9. The immunoSEQ Assay, a bias-controlled multiplex PCR, was used to amplify TCRbeta CDR3 regions from genomic DNA. From the authors' description of their analysis: Within the assay, amplification of reference gene primers was used to estimate how many nucleated cells each sample contained. To quantify the absolute abundance of each unique TCRbeta CDR3 rearrangement, sequence reads were collapsed and filtered. For each sample, productive Simpson clonality was calculated by taking the square root of Simpson's diversity index across productive rearrangements. Here the immuneACCESS table is served through TCRdb, limited to in-frame sequences with V and J called. Missing clones are a known gap in these copies; in checked studies unresolved V genes cover under half, and the rest lacks a known reason. That table supplies the V and J calls and clone size; D and trimming were determined from the DNA. This sample gives approximately 150,000 clones in total; 60% to 85% of them show up just once. The ten biggest clones cover more than 7% of the sample.

Comment on this clone: The antigen it binds to is not known. No quality values exist for individual bases; no much larger clone is one base distant.

One collaborating source in Seattle enrolled patients during active infection and followed them longitudinally through the course of disease. The collaborating institutions used their own protocols to collect whole blood in K2EDTA tubes. For TCRbeta analysis, collaborators shipped samples in one of three forms: frozen whole blood, isolated PBMCs, or DNA extracted from either of those sample types. Broad study findings and their caveats: The amount of clinical and demographic metadata varied by source and participant and was provided uncurated.

Sequenced input: peripheral blood. The V and J segments used are TRBV5-1 and TRBJ2-5; 11 bases in the middle match TRBD2. The TCR originated in a woman aged 60-75 years with COVID-19, enrolled during active disease. The encoded CDR3 is CASSLELAGEGRETQYF. Here is the DNA: TGCGCCAGCAGCTTGGAACTAGCGGGAGAAGGGAGGGAGACCCAGTACTTC.